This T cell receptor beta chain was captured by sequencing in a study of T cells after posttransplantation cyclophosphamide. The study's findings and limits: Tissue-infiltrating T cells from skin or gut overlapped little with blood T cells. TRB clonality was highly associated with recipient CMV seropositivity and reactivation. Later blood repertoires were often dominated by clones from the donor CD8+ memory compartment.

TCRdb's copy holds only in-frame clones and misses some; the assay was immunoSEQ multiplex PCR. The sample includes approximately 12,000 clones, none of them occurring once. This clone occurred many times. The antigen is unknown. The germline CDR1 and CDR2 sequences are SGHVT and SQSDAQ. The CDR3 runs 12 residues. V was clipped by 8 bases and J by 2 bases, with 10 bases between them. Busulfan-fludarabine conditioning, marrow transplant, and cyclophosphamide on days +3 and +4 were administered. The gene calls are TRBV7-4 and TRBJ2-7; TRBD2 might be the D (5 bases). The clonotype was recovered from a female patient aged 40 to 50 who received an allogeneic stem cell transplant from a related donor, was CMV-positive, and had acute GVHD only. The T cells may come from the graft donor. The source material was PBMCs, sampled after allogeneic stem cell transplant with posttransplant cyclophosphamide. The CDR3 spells CASLGSPYEQYV. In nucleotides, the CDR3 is TGTGCCAGCTTAGGGAGCCCCTACGAGCAGTACGTC.